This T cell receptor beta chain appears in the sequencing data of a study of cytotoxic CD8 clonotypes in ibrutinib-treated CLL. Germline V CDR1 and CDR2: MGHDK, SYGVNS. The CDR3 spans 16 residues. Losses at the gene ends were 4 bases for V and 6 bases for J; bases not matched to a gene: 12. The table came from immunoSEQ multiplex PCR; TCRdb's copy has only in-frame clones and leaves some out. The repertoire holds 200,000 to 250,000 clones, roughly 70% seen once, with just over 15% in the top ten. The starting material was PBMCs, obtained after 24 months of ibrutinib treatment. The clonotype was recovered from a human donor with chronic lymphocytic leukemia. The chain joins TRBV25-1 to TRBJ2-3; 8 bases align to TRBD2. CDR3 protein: CASSAPFGGVGDTQYF. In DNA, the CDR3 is TGTGCCAGCAGTGCGCCATTCGGGGGGGTAGGGGATACGCAGTATTTT.